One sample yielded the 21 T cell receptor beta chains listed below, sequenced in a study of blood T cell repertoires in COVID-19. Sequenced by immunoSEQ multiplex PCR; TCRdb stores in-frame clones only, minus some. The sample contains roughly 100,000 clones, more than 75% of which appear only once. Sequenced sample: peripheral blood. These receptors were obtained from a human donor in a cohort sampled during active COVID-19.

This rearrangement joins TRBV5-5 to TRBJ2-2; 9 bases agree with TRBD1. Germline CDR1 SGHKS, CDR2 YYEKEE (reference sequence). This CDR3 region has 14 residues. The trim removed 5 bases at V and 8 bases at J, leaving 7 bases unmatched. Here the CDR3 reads CASRTGTGSGELFF. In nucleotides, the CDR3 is TGTGCCAGCAGGACCGGGACAGGGTCTGGGGAGCTGTTTTTT.

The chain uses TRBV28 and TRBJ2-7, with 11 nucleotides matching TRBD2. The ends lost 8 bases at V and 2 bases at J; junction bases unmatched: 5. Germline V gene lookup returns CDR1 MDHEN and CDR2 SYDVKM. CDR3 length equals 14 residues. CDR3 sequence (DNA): TGTGCCAGCTGCCTAGCGGGAGGCCCCTACGAGCAGTACTTC. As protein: CASCLAGGPYEQYF.

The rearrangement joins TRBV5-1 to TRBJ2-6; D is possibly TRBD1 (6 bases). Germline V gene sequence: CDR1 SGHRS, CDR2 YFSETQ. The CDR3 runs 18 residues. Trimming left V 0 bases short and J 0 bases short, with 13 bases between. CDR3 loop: CASSLDATGHSGANVLTF. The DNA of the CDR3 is TGCGCCAGCAGCTTGGATGCGACAGGCCACTCTGGGGCCAACGTCCTGACTTTC. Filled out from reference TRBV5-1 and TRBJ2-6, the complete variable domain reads KAGVTQTPRYLIKTRGQQVTLSCSPISGHRSVSWYQQTPGQGLQFLFEYFSETQRNKGNFPGRFSGRQFSNSRSEMNVSTLELGDSALYLCASSLDATGHSGANVLTFGAGSRLTVL.

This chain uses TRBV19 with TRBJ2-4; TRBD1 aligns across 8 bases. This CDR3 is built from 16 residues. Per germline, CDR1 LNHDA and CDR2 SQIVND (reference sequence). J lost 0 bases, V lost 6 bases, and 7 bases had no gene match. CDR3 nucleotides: TGTGCCAGTAGGCCAGGGGGCCAATTAGCCAAAAACATTCAGTACTTC. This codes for CASRPGGQLAKNIQYF.

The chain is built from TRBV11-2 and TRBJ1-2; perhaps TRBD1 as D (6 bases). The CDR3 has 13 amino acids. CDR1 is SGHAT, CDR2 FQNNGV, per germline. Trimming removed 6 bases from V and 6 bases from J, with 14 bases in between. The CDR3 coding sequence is TGTGCCAGCAGGCCTACAGGGCTCCATGGCTACACCTTC. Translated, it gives CASRPTGLHGYTF. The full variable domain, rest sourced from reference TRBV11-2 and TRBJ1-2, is EAGVAQSPRYKIIEKRQSVAFWCNPISGHATLYWYQQILGQGPKLLIQFQNNGVVDDSQLPKDRFSAERLKGVDSTLKIQPAKLEDSAVYLCASRPTGLHGYTFGSGTRLTVV.

This chain's CDR3 is CASSPRFNTDTQYF. CDR3 DNA: TGTGCCAGCAGCCCCCGGTTCAACACAGATACGCAGTATTTT. V gene TRBV9 combines with J gene TRBJ2-3, with no clear D. The length of the CDR3 is 14 residues. Trimming removed 4 bases at V and 2 bases at J, with 11 bases between. Germline V gene lookup returns CDR1 SGDLS and CDR2 YYNGEE.

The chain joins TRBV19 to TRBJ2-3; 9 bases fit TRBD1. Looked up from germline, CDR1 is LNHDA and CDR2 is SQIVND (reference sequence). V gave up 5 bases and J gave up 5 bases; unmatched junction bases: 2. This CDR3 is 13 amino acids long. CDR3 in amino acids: CASSPDRGDTQYF. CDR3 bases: TGTGCCAGTAGTCCGGACAGGGGAGATACGCAGTATTTT.

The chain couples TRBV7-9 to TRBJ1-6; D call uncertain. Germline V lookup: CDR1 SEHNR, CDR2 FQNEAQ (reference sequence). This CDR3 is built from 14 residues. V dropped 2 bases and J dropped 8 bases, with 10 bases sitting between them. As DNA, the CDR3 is TGTGCCAGCAGCTTATTGGGCAGTTATTCACCCCTCCACTTT. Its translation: CASSLLGSYSPLHF. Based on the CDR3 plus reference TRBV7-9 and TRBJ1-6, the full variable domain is DTGVSQNPRHKITKRGQNVTFRCDPISEHNRLYWYRQTLGQGPEFLTYFQNEAQLEKSRLLSDRFSAERPKGSFSTLEIQRTEQGDSAMYLCASSLLGSYSPLHFGNGTRLTVT.

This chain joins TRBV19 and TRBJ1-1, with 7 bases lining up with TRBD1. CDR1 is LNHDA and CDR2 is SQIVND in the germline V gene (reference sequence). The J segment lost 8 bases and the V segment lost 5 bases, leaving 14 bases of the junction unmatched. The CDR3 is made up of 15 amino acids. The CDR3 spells CASSLAVTGHFEAFF. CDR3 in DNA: TGTGCCAGTAGTCTCGCAGTGACAGGGCACTTCGAAGCTTTCTTT.

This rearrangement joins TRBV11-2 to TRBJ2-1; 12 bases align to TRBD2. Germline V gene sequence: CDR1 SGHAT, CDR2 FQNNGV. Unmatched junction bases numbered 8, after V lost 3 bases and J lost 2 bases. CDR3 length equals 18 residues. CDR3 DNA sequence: TGTGCCAGCAGCTTCTCTAGCGGGGGGGAGTGGGCCTACAATGAGCAGTTCTTC. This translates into CASSFSSGGEWAYNEQFF.

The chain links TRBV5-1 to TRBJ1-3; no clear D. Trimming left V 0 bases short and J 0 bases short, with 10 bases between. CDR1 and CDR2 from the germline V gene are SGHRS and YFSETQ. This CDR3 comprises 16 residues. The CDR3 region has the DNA TGCGCCAGCAGCTTGGCCCCGACGGGCTCTGGAAACACCATATATTTT. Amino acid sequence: CASSLAPTGSGNTIYF.

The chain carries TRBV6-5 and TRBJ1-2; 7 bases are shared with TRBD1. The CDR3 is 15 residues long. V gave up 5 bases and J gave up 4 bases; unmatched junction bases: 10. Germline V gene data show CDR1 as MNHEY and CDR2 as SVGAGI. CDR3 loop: CASSPPGDRSYGYTF. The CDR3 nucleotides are TGTGCCAGCAGTCCACCCGGGGACAGAAGCTATGGCTACACCTTC.

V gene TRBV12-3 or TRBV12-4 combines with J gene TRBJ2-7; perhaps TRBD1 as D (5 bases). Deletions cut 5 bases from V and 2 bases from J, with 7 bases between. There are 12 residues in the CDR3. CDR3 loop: CASSTGPYEQYF. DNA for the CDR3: TGTGCCAGCAGTACAGGCCCCTACGAGCAGTACTTC.

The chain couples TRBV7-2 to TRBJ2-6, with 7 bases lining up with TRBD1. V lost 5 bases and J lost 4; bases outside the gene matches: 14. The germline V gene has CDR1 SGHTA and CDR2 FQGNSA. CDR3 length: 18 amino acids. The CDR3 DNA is TGTGCCAGCAGCCCTGAGACAGGGCCCTTAATCGGGGCCAACGTCCTGACTTTC. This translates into CASSPETGPLIGANVLTF.

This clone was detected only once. In DNA form, the CDR3 reads TGTGCCAGCAGCTTAGATTTAGGGGGCTCAGATACGCAGTATTTT. Translating gives CASSLDLGGSDTQYF. The chain couples TRBV11-2 to TRBJ2-3; the match to TRBD1 covers 7 bases. V lost 0 bases and J lost 4; bases outside the gene matches: 4. The germline gives CDR1 SGHAT, CDR2 FQNNGV. The CDR3 loop spans 15 amino acids.

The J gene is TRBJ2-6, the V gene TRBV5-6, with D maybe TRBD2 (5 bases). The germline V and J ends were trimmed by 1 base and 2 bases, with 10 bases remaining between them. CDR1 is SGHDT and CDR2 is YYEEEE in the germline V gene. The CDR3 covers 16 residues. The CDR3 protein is CASSLRRSTGANVLTF. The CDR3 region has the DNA TGTGCCAGCAGCTTGCGGAGGTCGACTGGGGCCAACGTCCTGACTTTC.

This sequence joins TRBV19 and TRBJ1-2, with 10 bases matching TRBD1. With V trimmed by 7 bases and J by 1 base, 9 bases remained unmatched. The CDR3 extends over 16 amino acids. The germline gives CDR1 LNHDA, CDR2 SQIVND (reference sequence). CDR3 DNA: TGTGCCAGTAACCGGGGACAGGGGCGAGTTAACTATGGCTACACCTTC. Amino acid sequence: CASNRGQGRVNYGYTF. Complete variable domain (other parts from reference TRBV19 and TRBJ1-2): DGGITQSPKYLFRKEGQNVTLSCEQNLNHDAMYWYRQDPGQGLRLIYYSQIVNDFQKGDIAEGYSVSREKKESFPLTVTSAQKNPTAFYLCASNRGQGRVNYGYTFGSGTRLTVV.

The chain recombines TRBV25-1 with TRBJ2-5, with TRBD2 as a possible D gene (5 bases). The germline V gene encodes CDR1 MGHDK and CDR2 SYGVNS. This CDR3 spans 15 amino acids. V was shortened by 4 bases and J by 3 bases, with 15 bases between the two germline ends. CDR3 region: CASSVVGLYEETQYF. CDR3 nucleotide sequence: TGTGCCAGCAGTGTAGTAGGACTCTACGAAGAGACCCAGTACTTC.

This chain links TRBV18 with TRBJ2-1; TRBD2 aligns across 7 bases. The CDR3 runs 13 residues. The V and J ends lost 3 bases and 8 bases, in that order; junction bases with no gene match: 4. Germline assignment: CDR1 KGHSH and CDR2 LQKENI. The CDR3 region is CASSPTAGDEQFF. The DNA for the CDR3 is TGTGCCAGCTCACCCACGGCGGGGGATGAGCAGTTCTTC. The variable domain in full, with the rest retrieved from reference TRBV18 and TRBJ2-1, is NAGVMQNPRHLVRRRGQEARLRCSPMKGHSHVYWYRQLPEEGLKFMVYLQKENIIDESGMPKERFSAEFPKEGPSILRIQQVVRGDSAAYFCASSPTAGDEQFFGPGTRLTVL.

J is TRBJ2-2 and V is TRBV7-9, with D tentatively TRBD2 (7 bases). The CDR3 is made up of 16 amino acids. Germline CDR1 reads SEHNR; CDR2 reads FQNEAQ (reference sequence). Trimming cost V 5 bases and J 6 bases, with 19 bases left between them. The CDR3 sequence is CASSKPLRGAAGELFF. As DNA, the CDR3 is TGTGCCAGCAGCAAACCCTTACGGGGGGCGGCCGGGGAGCTGTTTTTT. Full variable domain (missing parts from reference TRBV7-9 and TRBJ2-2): DTGVSQNPRHKITKRGQNVTFRCDPISEHNRLYWYRQTLGQGPEFLTYFQNEAQLEKSRLLSDRFSAERPKGSFSTLEIQRTEQGDSAMYLCASSKPLRGAAGELFFGEGSRLTVL.

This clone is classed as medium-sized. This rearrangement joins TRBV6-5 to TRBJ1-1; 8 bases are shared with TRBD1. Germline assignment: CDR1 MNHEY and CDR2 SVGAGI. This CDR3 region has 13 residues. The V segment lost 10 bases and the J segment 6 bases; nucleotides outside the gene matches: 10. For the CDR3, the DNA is TGTGCCACCTTGGACAGGGCTGCTTCTGAAGCTTTCTTT. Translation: CATLDRAASEAFF.